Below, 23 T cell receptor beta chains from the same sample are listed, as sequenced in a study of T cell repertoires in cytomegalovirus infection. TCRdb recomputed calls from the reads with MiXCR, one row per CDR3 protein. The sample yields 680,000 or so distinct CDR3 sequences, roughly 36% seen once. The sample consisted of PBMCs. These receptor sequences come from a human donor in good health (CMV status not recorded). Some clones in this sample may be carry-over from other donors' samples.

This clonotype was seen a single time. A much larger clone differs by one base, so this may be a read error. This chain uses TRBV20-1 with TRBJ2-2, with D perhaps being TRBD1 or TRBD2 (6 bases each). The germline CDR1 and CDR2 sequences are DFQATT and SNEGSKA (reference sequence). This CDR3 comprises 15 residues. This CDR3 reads CSARAWGADTGQLFF. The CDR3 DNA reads TGCAGTGCTAGAGCATGGGGGGCCGACACCGGGCAGCTGTTTTTT.

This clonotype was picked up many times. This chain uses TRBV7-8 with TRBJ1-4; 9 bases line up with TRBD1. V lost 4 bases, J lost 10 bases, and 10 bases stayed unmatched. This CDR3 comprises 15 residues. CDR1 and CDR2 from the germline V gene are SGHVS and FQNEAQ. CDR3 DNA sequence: TGTGCCAGCAGCTCGATGGACACGGACAGGGGAAAACTGTTTTTT. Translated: CASSSMDTDRGKLFF. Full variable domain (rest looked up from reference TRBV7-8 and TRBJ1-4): GAGVSQSPRYKVAKRGQDVALRCDPISGHVSLFWYQQALGQGPEFLTYFQNEAQLDKSGLPSDRFFAERPEGSVSTLKIQRTQQEDSAVYLCASSSMDTDRGKLFFGSGTQLSVL.

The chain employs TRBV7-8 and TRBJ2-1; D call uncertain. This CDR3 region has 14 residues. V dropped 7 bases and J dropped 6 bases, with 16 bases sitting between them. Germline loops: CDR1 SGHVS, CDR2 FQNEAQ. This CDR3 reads CASTSGLRLNEQFF. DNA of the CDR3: TGTGCCAGCACCTCGGGCTTGCGACTCAATGAGCAGTTCTTC.

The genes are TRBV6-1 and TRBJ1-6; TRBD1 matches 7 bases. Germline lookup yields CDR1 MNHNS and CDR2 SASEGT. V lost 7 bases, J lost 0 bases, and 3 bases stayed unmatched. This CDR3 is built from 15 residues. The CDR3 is CASNRDSSYNSPLHF. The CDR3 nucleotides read TGTGCCAGCAATAGGGACAGCTCCTATAATTCACCCCTCCACTTT.

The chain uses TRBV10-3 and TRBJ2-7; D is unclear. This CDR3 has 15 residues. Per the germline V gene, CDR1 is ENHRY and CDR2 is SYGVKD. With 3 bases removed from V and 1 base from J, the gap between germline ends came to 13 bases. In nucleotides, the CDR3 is TGTGCCATCAGTGATGCGACCCTTCTATCCTACGAGCAGTACTTC. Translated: CAISDATLLSYEQYF.

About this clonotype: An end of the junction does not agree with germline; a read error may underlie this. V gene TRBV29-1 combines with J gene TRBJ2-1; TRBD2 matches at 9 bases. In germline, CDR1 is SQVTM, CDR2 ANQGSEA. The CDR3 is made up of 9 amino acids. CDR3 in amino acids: CSVGASGIF. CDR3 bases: TGCAGCGTTGGGGCTAGCGGGATCTTC.

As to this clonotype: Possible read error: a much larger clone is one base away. The CDR3 sequence is CATEPFWRITEAFF. CDR3 coding DNA: TGTGCCACCGAGCCCTTTTGGAGAATCACTGAAGCTTTCTTT. The chain recombines TRBV7-6 with TRBJ1-1; D gene unclear. CDR3 size: 14 residues. Germline V gene sequence: CDR1 SGHVS, CDR2 FNYEAQ. V was clipped by 10 bases and J by 4 bases, with 19 bases between them.

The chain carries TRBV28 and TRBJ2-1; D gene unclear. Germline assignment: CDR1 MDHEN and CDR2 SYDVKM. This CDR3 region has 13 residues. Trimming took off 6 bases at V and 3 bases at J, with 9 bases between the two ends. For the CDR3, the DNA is TGTGCCAGCAGCTCGGTGATCTACAATGAGCAGTTCTTC. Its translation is CASSSVIYNEQFF.

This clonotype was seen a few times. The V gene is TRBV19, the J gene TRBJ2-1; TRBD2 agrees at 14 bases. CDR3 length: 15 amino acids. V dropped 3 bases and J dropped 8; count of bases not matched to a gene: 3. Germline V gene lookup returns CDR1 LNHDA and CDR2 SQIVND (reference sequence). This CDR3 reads CASSMGLAGADEQFF. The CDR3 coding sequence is TGTGCCAGTAGTATGGGACTAGCGGGAGCGGATGAGCAGTTCTTC.

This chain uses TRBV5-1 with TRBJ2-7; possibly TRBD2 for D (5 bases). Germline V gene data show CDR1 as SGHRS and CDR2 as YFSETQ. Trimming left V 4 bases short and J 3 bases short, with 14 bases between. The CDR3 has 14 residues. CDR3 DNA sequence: TGCGCCAGCAGCCTGGGTCTCCGGGACTACGAGCAGTACTTC. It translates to CASSLGLRDYEQYF.

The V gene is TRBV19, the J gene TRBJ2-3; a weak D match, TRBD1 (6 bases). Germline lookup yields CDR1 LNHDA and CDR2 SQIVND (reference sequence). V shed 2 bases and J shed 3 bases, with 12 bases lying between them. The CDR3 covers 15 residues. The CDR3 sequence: CASSIWLGATDTQYF. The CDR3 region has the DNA TGTGCCAGTAGTATATGGCTGGGGGCGACAGATACGCAGTATTTT. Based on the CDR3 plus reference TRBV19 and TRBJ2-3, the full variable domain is DGGITQSPKYLFRKEGQNVTLSCEQNLNHDAMYWYRQDPGQGLRLIYYSQIVNDFQKGDIAEGYSVSREKKESFPLTVTSAQKNPTAFYLCASSIWLGATDTQYFGPGTRLTVL.

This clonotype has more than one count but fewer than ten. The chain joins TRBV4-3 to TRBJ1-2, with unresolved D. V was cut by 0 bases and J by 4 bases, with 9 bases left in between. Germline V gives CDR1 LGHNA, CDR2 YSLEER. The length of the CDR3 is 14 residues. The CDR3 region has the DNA TGCGCCAGCAGCCAAGATGAGGGCGGCTATGGCTACACCTTC. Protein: CASSQDEGGYGYTF.

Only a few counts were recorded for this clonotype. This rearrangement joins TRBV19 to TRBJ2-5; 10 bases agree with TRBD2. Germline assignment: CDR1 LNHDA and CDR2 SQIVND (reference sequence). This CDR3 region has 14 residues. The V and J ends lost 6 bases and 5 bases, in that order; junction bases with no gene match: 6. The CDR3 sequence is CASRKSSGSETQYF. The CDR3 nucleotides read TGTGCCAGTAGGAAGTCTAGCGGGAGTGAGACCCAGTACTTC.

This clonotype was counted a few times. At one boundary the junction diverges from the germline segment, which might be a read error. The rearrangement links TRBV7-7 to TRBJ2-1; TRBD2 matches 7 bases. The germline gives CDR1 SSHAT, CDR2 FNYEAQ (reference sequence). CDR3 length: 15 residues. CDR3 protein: CASSPLAAVVNEQFF. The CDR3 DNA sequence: TGTGCTAGCAGCCCTCTAGCGGCTGTCGTGAATGAGCAGTTCTTC.

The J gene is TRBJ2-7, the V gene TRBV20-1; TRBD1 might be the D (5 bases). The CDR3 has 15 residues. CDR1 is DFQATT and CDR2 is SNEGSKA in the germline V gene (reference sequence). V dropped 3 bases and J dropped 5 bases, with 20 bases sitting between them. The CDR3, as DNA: TGCAGTGCTAGCCCCTCAGGGTTAGATGGGCACGAGCAGTACTTC. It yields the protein CSASPSGLDGHEQYF.

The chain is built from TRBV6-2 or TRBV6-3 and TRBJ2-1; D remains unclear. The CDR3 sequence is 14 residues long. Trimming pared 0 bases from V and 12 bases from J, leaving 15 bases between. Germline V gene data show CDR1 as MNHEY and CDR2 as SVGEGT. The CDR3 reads CASSYSDLKMSQFF. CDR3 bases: TGTGCCAGCAGTTACTCCGACTTGAAAATGTCGCAGTTCTTC.

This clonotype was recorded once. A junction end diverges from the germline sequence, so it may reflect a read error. The CDR3 loop reads CSSTPSGSGGNEQFF. As DNA, the CDR3 is TGCTCCAGCACCCCTAGCGGGAGCGGTGGTAATGAGCAGTTCTTC. V gene TRBV4-1 combines with J gene TRBJ2-1; TRBD2 aligns across 10 bases. The CDR3 loop spans 15 amino acids. Germline V gene data show CDR1 as MGHRA and CDR2 as YSYEKL.

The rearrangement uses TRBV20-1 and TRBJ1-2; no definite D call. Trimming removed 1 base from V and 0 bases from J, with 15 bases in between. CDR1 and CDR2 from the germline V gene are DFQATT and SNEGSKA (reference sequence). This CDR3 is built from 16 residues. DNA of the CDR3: TGCAGTGCTAGAGTAGGAGGGAGTGGAGCTAACTATGGCTACACCTTC. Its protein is CSARVGGSGANYGYTF.

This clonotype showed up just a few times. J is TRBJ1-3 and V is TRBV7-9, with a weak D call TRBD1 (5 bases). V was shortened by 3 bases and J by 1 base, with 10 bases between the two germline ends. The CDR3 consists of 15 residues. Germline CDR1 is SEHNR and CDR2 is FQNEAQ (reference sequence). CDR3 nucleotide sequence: TGTGCCAGCAGCTTGGGACTCCCATCTGGAAACACCATATATTTT. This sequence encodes CASSLGLPSGNTIYF.

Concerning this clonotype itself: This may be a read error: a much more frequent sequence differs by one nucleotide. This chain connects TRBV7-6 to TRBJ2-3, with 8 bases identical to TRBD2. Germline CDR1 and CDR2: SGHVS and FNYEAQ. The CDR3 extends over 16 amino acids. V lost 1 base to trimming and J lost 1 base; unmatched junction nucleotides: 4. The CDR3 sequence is CASSLGEAGGTDTQYF. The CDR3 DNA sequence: TGTGCCAGCAGCTTAGGCGAAGCGGGAGGCACAGATACGCAGTATTTT.

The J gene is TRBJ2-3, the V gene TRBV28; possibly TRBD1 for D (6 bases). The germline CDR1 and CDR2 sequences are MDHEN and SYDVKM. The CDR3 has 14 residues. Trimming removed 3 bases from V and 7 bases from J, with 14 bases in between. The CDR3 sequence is CASSFGQGWNTQYF. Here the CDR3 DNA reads TGTGCCAGCAGTTTTGGCCAGGGGTGGAATACGCAGTATTTT.

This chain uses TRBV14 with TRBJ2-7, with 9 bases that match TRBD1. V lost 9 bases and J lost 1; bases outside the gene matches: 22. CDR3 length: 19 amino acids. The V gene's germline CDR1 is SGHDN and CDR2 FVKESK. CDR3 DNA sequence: TGTGCCAGGGGACATACCGGGACAGGGCTTATCGGGAAGTCCTACGAGCAGTACTTC. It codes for CARGHTGTGLIGKSYEQYF.

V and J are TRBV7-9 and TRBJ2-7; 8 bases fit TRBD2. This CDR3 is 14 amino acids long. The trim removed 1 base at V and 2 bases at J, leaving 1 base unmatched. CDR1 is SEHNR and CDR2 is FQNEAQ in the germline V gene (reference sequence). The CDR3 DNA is TGTGCCAGCAGCTTAGAGCGGGGGACCTACGAGCAGTACTTC. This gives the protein CASSLERGTYEQYF.